This T cell receptor (beta chain) stems from a study of T cell responses to AZD1222 COVID-19 vaccine. TCRdb's copy holds only in-frame clones and misses some; the assay was immunoSEQ multiplex PCR. This sample has approximately 90,000 clones; about 90% occur once, and the top ten carry 7%. The germline V gene has CDR1 SNHLY and CDR2 FYNNEI. V shed 6 bases, J shed 1 base, and the junction held 6 bases outside the gene matches. The CDR3 contains 15 residues. The clonotype originates from an adult in good health. The sequencing used peripheral blood, collected on day 0 of AZD1222 vaccination. J is TRBJ1-5 and V is TRBV2; 7 bases match TRBD1. The CDR3 sequence is CASSQQGSSNQPQHF. CDR3 DNA: TGTGCCAGCAGCCAACAGGGGTCGAGCAATCAGCCCCAGCATTTT. Together with reference TRBV2 and TRBJ1-5, the CDR3 gives the full variable domain: EPEVTQTPSHQVTQMGQEVILRCVPISNHLYFYWYRQILGQKVEFLVSFYNNEISEKSEIFDDQFSVERPDGSNFTLKIRSTKLEDSAMYFCASSQQGSSNQPQHFGDGTRLSIL.